This TCR beta chain was sequenced during a study of T cell responses to AZD1222 COVID-19 vaccine. Study-wide context: It was second doses at about 4 or about 12 weeks that were pooled.

Points on this clone: What it recognizes is unknown.

Method: immunoSEQ multiplex PCR; TCRdb's copy keeps in-frame clones and lacks some. This table holds 95,000 to 150,000 clones, approximately 88% found once. Broader study findings: Two AZD1222 doses significantly raised spike-specific TCR breadth and depth over controls.

CDR3 size: 14 residues. Germline V lookup: CDR1 SGHAT, CDR2 FQDESV (reference sequence). Trimming cost V 6 bases and J 5 bases, with 16 bases left between them. The receptor comes from an adult in good health. The V gene is TRBV11-1, the J gene TRBJ2-5, with D perhaps given as TRBD1 or TRBD2 (5 bases each). The source material was peripheral blood, sampled on day 0 of AZD1222 vaccination. The CDR3 region is CASRGGGFGETQYF. CDR3 nucleotides: TGTGCCAGCAGAGGTGGGGGTTTCGGGGAGACCCAGTACTTC.